Listed here are 27 T cell receptor beta chains from one sample, sequenced in a study of monozygotic twins with inflammatory bowel disease (dated by TCRdb to between 2018 and 2020). The library was produced with 5' RACE. Instrument used: Illumina HiSeq 2500. TCRdb reprocessed the reads; each CDR3 protein sequence makes one entry, and DNA is unavailable. This sample's table contains about 160,000 distinct CDR3 sequences. About 2.7% of the sample lies in the top ten. The specimen sequenced was blood. These receptor sequences come from a human donor with ulcerative colitis or Crohn's disease, or a healthy co-twin of an affected twin (not recorded which).

The chain uses TRBV28 and TRBJ2-7; TCRdb's D gene call, TRBD1, goes unchecked for lack of DNA. CDR3 size: 19 residues. CDR1 is MDHEN, CDR2 SYDVKM, per germline. CDR3 sequence reads: CASSLKILFWTAEYYEQYF. The full variable domain, in which reference TRBV28 and TRBJ2-7 provide the parts outside the CDR3, is DVKVTQSSRYLVKRTGEKVFLECVQDMDHENMFWYRQDPGLGLRLIYFSYDVKMKEKGDIPEGYSVSREKKERFSLILESASTNQTSMYLCASSLKILFWTAEYYEQYFGPGTRLTVT.

The CDR3 loop reads CASSYPDRGPRYF. The chain links TRBV27 to TRBJ2-3; TCRdb gives TRBD1 as the D gene, but with no DNA this cannot be confirmed. CDR1 and CDR2 from the germline V gene are MNHEY and SMNVEV (reference sequence). CDR3 length: 13 residues.

V is TRBV28 and J is TRBJ2-7; lacking DNA, the TRBD2 call made by TCRdb goes unchecked. CDR3 length: 15 amino acids. Germline V gives CDR1 MDHEN, CDR2 SYDVKM. CDR3 loop: CASSPPGPRSAEQYF.

This chain links TRBV7-2 with TRBJ2-2. The CDR3 sequence is 12 residues long. The germline CDR1 and CDR2 sequences are SGHTA and FQGNSA. The CDR3 protein is CASSRRPGELFF.

The V gene is TRBV27, the J gene TRBJ2-5; TCRdb designates TRBD1, a call that cannot be tested without DNA. The CDR3 is 16 amino acids. Germline V gives CDR1 MNHEY, CDR2 SMNVEV (reference sequence). The CDR3 loop reads CASSKEFPGSQETQYF.

The chain employs TRBV7-6 and TRBJ2-7; TCRdb returns TRBD2, unconfirmable since there is no DNA. The CDR3 spans 13 residues. Per germline, CDR1 SGHVS and CDR2 FNYEAQ. CDR3 in amino acids: CASSLGSRSLQYF. Looking up the rest from reference TRBV7-6 and TRBJ2-7 gives the full variable domain: GAGVSQSPRYKVTKRGQDVALRCDPISGHVSLYWYRQALGQGPEFLTYFNYEAQQDKSGLPNDRFSAERPEGSISTLTIQRTEQRDSAMYRCASSLGSRSLQYFGPGTRLTVT.

J is TRBJ2-1 and V is TRBV7-3; TCRdb proposes TRBD2, but this gene call is untestable without DNA. This CDR3 is built from 14 residues. Germline assignment: CDR1 SGHTA and CDR2 FQGTGA. CDR3 residues: CASSPGLAGDEQFF.

The CDR3 region is CASSSDTYQPQHF. The chain recombines TRBV6-2 or TRBV6-3 with TRBJ1-5. From germline, CDR1 is MNHEY and CDR2 SVGEGT. CDR3 length: 13 amino acids.

The V and J genes are TRBV20-1 and TRBJ2-1; TCRdb returns TRBD1, unconfirmable since there is no DNA. This CDR3 has 17 amino acids. Germline assignment: CDR1 DFQATT and CDR2 SNEGSKA (reference sequence). The CDR3: CSARLAGGLSSYNEQFF.

The chain couples TRBV10-3 to TRBJ2-3; TCRdb outputs TRBD1, but without DNA this stays unchecked. The CDR3 is made up of 14 amino acids. Germline CDR1 reads ENHRY; CDR2 reads SYGVKD. CDR3 loop: CAISVAPGADTQYF.

The rearrangement uses TRBV12-3 or TRBV12-4 and TRBJ2-7; TCRdb's D call of TRBD1 is untestable without DNA. The CDR3 runs to 15 residues. The CDR3 loop reads CASSMPGDTDYEQYF.

This chain connects TRBV10-2 to TRBJ1-2; as DNA is missing, the TRBD1 call by TCRdb cannot be tested. The CDR3 is made up of 15 amino acids. CDR1 and CDR2 (germline): WSHSY, SAAADI. Here the CDR3 reads CASSEFDSAVLGYTF.

The V gene is TRBV13, the J gene TRBJ1-1; TCRdb proposes TRBD1, but this gene call is untestable without DNA. The CDR3 loop spans 16 amino acids. Germline-derived CDR1 and CDR2 are PRHDT and FYEKMQ (reference sequence). The CDR3 spells CASSLEGTGGGPEAFF.

The chain joins TRBV14 to TRBJ2-2; the D gene TCRdb calls, TRBD2, cannot be checked with no DNA. Germline assignment: CDR1 SGHDN and CDR2 FVKESK. This CDR3 has 15 residues. The CDR3 sequence is CASSHRTSFAGELFF.

The rearrangement joins TRBV18 to TRBJ2-2; the D call of TRBD1 rests on TCRdb alone, since no DNA is present to check it. The CDR3 is 15 residues long. Germline-derived CDR1 and CDR2 are KGHSH and LQKENI. The CDR3 loop is CASSPLHGQSGELFF. The variable domain in full, completed from reference TRBV18 and TRBJ2-2, reads NAGVMQNPRHLVRRRGQEARLRCSPMKGHSHVYWYRQLPEEGLKFMVYLQKENIIDESGMPKERFSAEFPKEGPSILRIQQVVRGDSAAYFCASSPLHGQSGELFFGEGSRLTVL.

The chain uses TRBV3-1 and TRBJ2-5; TCRdb indicates TRBD1, and absent DNA this call remains unverified. This CDR3 spans 13 amino acids. Germline CDR1 LGHDT, CDR2 YNNKEL (reference sequence). This CDR3 reads CASSQDWGETQYF.

This chain uses TRBV20-1 with TRBJ2-5; TCRdb gives TRBD1 as the D gene, but with no DNA this cannot be confirmed. Germline lookup yields CDR1 DFQATT and CDR2 SNEGSKA (reference sequence). The CDR3 length is 15 residues. This CDR3 reads CSARGTGAHQETQYF.

The chain has TRBV6-2 or TRBV6-3 and TRBJ2-1. The CDR3 contains 15 residues. Germline-derived CDR1 and CDR2 are MNHEY and SVGEGT. The CDR3 sequence: CASSYSSTMWNEQFF.

CDR3 sequence: CASSLSLDRGAGNSPLHF. The gene calls are TRBV7-8 and TRBJ1-6; TCRdb's D call of TRBD1 is untestable without DNA. The CDR3 runs 18 residues. CDR1 SGHVS and CDR2 FQNEAQ come from the germline V gene.

The V and J genes are TRBV5-1 and TRBJ2-3; TCRdb selects TRBD1, and the lack of DNA leaves this call unchecked. Germline values: CDR1 SGHRS, CDR2 YFSETQ. CDR3 size: 15 residues. The CDR3 loop is CASSLGDRSTDTQYF.

J is TRBJ2-1 and V is TRBV5-1. Germline CDR1 is SGHRS and CDR2 is YFSETQ. This CDR3 has 11 amino acids. The CDR3 sequence: CASSGVHEQFF.

The CDR3: CASSPQPGLAAGELFF. The J gene is TRBJ2-2, the V gene TRBV3-1; TCRdb calls TRBD2, which cannot be checked without DNA. The CDR3 is 16 residues long. In germline, CDR1 is LGHDT, CDR2 YNNKEL (reference sequence).

The gene calls are TRBV5-1 and TRBJ2-1; TCRdb lists TRBD1, though no DNA is available to test this call. This CDR3 has 15 amino acids. Germline CDR1 and CDR2: SGHRS and YFSETQ. Here the CDR3 reads CASRDGTAAYNEQFF.

CDR3 sequence reads: CASSLGRQGSTEQYF. This chain links TRBV13 with TRBJ2-7; the TCRdb D gene call, TRBD1, has no DNA to confirm it. Germline lookup yields CDR1 PRHDT and CDR2 FYEKMQ (reference sequence). This CDR3 comprises 15 residues.

V is TRBV9 and J is TRBJ2-7; the D call from TCRdb, TRBD2, cannot be confirmed without DNA. This CDR3 is 13 amino acids long. The germline V gene has CDR1 SGDLS and CDR2 YYNGEE. The CDR3 reads CASSPSSQHEQYF.

The CDR3 region is CASSQGTSGYEQYF. V gene TRBV11-2 combines with J gene TRBJ2-7; TCRdb returns TRBD2, unconfirmable since there is no DNA. This CDR3 comprises 14 residues. CDR1 SGHAT and CDR2 FQNNGV come from the germline V gene.

The chain is built from TRBV2 and TRBJ2-6. Germline values: CDR1 SNHLY, CDR2 FYNNEI. The CDR3 totals 15 residues. The CDR3 sequence: CASSVKGRGANVLTF.